The clone carrying this TCR beta chain was counted many times. Its target is not known. Time point in this sample: newly diagnosed GD, antithyroid drugs for less than 3 months. From PBMCs, RNA was extracted and then used to make the TCR library. These data come from a study of regulatory T cells in long-lasting Graves disease. Study information: Antithyroid drugs had been taken under 3 months by newly diagnosed Graves' patients.

General study results and limits: With approximately 2,800 shared public clonotypes, persistent patients exceeded new patients, who shared about a thousand.

Combining iRepertoire HTBI primers with Arm-PCR of CDR3 regions, the authors built TCR beta libraries. From the multiplex PCR reads, TCRdb called clonotypes with MiXCR, one entry per CDR3 protein. Of about 560,000 distinct CDR3 sequences listed, about 16% are singletons. The germline V gene has CDR1 ENHRY and CDR2 SYGVKD. CDR3 length: 15 residues. V was clipped by 3 bases and J by 9 bases; unmatched bases: 7. The same data also went into a second study, on T cells in Graves' hyperthyroidism and ophthalmopathy. That report adds: RT-PCR in the first round (using the HTBI primer set) targeted the TCR CDR3.

The sequence was obtained from a man between 18 and 29 years old with Graves disease. The chain joins TRBV10-3 to TRBJ1-6, with TRBD1 identical over 8 bases. This material consisted of peripheral blood mononuclear cells (PBMCs), taken at new diagnosis, from a patient treated with antithyroid drugs. The CDR3 sequence is CAISEIGQGGSPLHF. In DNA form, the CDR3 reads TGTGCCATCAGTGAAATAGGACAGGGAGGTTCACCCCTCCACTTT.